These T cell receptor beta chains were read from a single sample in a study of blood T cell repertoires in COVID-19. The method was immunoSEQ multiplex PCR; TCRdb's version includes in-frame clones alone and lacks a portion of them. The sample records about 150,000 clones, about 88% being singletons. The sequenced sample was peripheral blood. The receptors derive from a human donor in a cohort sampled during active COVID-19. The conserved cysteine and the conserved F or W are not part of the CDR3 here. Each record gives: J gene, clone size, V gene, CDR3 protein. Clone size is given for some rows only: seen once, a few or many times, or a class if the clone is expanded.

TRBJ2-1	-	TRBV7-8	ASSPPKDRDRYNEQF
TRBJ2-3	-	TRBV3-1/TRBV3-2	ASSPRLAGGMDTQY
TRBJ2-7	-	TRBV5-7	ASSAPGDEQY
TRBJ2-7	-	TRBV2	ASSEARHEQY
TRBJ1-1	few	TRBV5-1	ASSLLQGLNTEAF
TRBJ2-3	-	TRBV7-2	ASSLVGGADTQY
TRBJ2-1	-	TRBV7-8	ASSPVTYGYLGQGGMQGKGEQF
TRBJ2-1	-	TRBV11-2	ASSRGGEAYNEQF
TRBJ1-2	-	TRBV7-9	ASSFVQGANYGYT
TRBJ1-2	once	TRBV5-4	ASSLRSMGEEGYT
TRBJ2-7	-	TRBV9	ASSVAVGGIYEQY
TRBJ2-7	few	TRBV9	ASSVAAGEQY
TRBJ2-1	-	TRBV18	ASSPDRVNYNEQF
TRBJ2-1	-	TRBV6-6	ASSSPAGGPVNEQF
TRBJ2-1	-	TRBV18	ASSPPSYNEQF
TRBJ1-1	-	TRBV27	ASSPHRGPEAF
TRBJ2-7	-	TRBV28	ASRKDSYEQY
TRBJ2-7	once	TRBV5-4	ASSSASYEQY
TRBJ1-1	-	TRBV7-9	ASRETGATEAF
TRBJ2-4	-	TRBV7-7	ASYDGPIPPSGRAIQY
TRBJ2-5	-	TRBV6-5	ASSPVAGTQY
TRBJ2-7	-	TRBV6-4	ARGQGGYEQY
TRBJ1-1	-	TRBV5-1	ASSRPGGSTEAF
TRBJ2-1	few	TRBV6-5	ATAAAGAVFDEQF
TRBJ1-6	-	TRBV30	AWSVVNGNSPLH